The 15 T cell receptor beta chains below come from one sample, sequenced in a study of blood T cell repertoires in COVID-19. Measured with immunoSEQ multiplex PCR; TCRdb has only the in-frame clones, and not every one. The data show 150,000 or so clones, less than 95% seen once. Sequencing input: peripheral blood. The receptor set was obtained from a man aged 50 to 60 with acute or convalescent COVID-19.

J is TRBJ1-2 and V is TRBV6-5; D remains unclear. Germline CDR1 MNHEY, CDR2 SVGAGI. Deletions cut 0 bases from V and 5 bases from J, with 7 bases between. CDR3 length: 13 residues. This chain's CDR3 is CASSYSEGYGYTF. In DNA, the CDR3 is TGTGCCAGCAGTTACTCCGAGGGTTATGGCTACACCTTC.

The V gene is TRBV28, the J gene TRBJ1-4, with D perhaps matching TRBD1 (5 bases). V lost 6 bases to trimming and J lost 6 bases, with 14 bases between them. Germline lookup yields CDR1 MDHEN and CDR2 SYDVKM. The CDR3 loop spans 14 amino acids. The CDR3 region is CASSDRGRDEKLFF. The DNA for the CDR3 is TGTGCCAGCAGCGACCGGGGGAGGGATGAAAAACTGTTTTTT.

V and J are TRBV3-1 (or the pseudogene TRBV3-2) and TRBJ2-2, with D possibly matching TRBD1 (8 bases). Trimming left V 1 base short and J 6 bases short, with 15 bases between. The CDR3 is 16 residues long. The germline V gene encodes CDR1 LGHDT and CDR2 YNNKEL (reference sequence). In DNA form, the CDR3 reads TGTGCCAGCAGCCAAGGTGGTACAGGGGGGGCCGGGGAGCTGTTTTTT. Its protein is CASSQGGTGGAGELFF.

V and J are TRBV5-1 and TRBJ1-1; a weak D match, TRBD1 (6 bases). Trimming removed 0 bases from V and 4 bases from J, with 10 bases in between. Germline loops: CDR1 SGHRS, CDR2 YFSETQ. This CDR3 is 14 amino acids long. The CDR3 DNA sequence: TGCGCCAGCAGCTTGGCCGGACAGATCACTGAAGCTTTCTTT. Translating gives CASSLAGQITEAFF.

The rearrangement joins TRBV18 to TRBJ2-1, with TRBD2 matching over 11 bases. V lost 0 bases and J lost 7; bases outside the gene matches: 8. Germline V CDR1 and CDR2: KGHSH, LQKENI. This CDR3 is built from 17 residues. The CDR3 nucleotides are TGTGCCAGCTCACCACCGGGGCTAGCGGGGGGCCTGAATGAGCAGTTCTTC. This gives the protein CASSPPGLAGGLNEQFF.

This rearrangement joins TRBV27 to TRBJ1-1; 8 bases fit TRBD1. This CDR3 has 19 residues. After removal of 10 bases from V and 0 bases from J, the junction contained 22 bases not matched to a gene. Germline values: CDR1 MNHEY, CDR2 SMNVEV (reference sequence). The CDR3 bases are TGTGCCACCAGGGACCTTTGGGATGACAGGGGAGCTTTGAACACTGAAGCTTTCTTT. As protein: CATRDLWDDRGALNTEAFF.

The V and J genes are TRBV6-2 or TRBV6-3 and TRBJ2-7, with TRBD2 identical over 10 bases. The CDR3 consists of 15 residues. The germline gives CDR1 MNHEY, CDR2 SVGEGT. V lost 0 bases, J lost 3 bases, and 2 bases stayed unmatched. Here the CDR3 DNA reads TGTGCCAGCAGTTACTCGGGGACTAGCGACTACGAGCAGTACTTC. Its protein is CASSYSGTSDYEQYF.

This chain joins TRBV7-2 and TRBJ1-1; D unresolved. This CDR3 contains 15 residues. V dropped 2 bases and J dropped 2 bases, with 12 bases sitting between them. CDR1 and CDR2 (germline): SGHTA, FQGNSA. The CDR3 region has the DNA TGTGCCAGCAGCTTACGTCCGGGAGAAAACACTGAAGCTTTCTTT. Translation gives CASSLRPGENTEAFF.

This chain connects TRBV7-2 to TRBJ2-7; 9 bases align to TRBD1. The CDR3 length is 14 residues. The germline V gene has CDR1 SGHTA and CDR2 FQGNSA. V shed 4 bases and J 2 bases; nucleotides not matched to a gene: 3. CDR3 nucleotide sequence: TGTGCCAGCAGCTGGGACAGGGCCCCCTACGAGCAGTACGTC. This gives the protein CASSWDRAPYEQYV.

The chain is built from TRBV21-1 and TRBJ1-1; TRBD1 is the table's D call and was not checked against the DNA. TRBV21-1 corresponds to a pseudogene. This CDR3 is 17 amino acids long. The CDR3, as DNA: TGTGCCAGCAGCAAAGTTTGGCAGGGAACGCCCGACACTGAAGCTTTCTTT. Protein product: CASSKVWQGTPDTEAFF.

The chain carries TRBV11-2 and TRBJ1-2; D remains unclear. With 1 base removed from V and 7 bases from J, the gap between germline ends came to 7 bases. Germline V lookup: CDR1 SGHAT, CDR2 FQNNGV. This CDR3 has 12 residues. CDR3 region: CASSLGRSGYTF. Written as DNA, the CDR3 is TGTGCCAGCAGCTTAGGCAGGTCTGGCTACACCTTC. The whole variable domain, filled in from reference TRBV11-2 and TRBJ1-2, reads EAGVAQSPRYKIIEKRQSVAFWCNPISGHATLYWYQQILGQGPKLLIQFQNNGVVDDSQLPKDRFSAERLKGVDSTLKIQPAKLEDSAVYLCASSLGRSGYTFGSGTRLTVV.

This clone was found a few times. V gene TRBV5-1 combines with J gene TRBJ2-2, with TRBD1 matching over 11 bases. Germline V gives CDR1 SGHRS, CDR2 YFSETQ. J was trimmed by 8 bases and V by 2 bases; bases with no gene match: 11. This CDR3 has 17 amino acids. The CDR3 nucleotides are TGCGCCAGCAGCTTCCCCTCGGACAGGGGGCGCGGTGGGGAGCTGTTTTTT. Its translation: CASSFPSDRGRGGELFF.

The chain couples TRBV10-3 to TRBJ2-3; 8 bases match TRBD2. V lost 9 bases, J lost 2 bases, and 4 bases stayed unmatched. CDR1 is ENHRY, CDR2 SYGVKD, per germline. This CDR3 has 13 amino acids. The CDR3 DNA is TGTGCCATAGCGGGAGCGGCCACAGATACGCAGTATTTT. Translation gives CAIAGAATDTQYF.

The J gene is TRBJ2-7, the V gene TRBV23-1; TRBD2 might be the D (6 bases). TRBV23-1 has ORF status, its function being uncertain. CDR3 length: 11 amino acids. The germline V and J ends were trimmed by 7 bases and 9 bases, with 13 bases remaining between them. DNA of the CDR3: TGCGCCAGCACACGGGAGCTTTGGCAGTACTTC. Its translation: CASTRELWQYF.

This clone was seen once. The rearrangement joins TRBV7-8 to TRBJ1-2; 8 bases align to TRBD1. V lost 1 base and J lost 0; bases outside the gene matches: 4. This CDR3 region has 16 residues. The V gene's germline CDR1 is SGHVS and CDR2 FQNEAQ. The CDR3 DNA reads TGTGCCAGCAGCTTAGGGACAGGGTGGTCTAACTATGGCTACACCTTC. This sequence encodes CASSLGTGWSNYGYTF.